Shown below are 5 T cell receptor beta chains from a single sample sequenced in a study of T-cell memory formation after mild COVID-19. Each CDR3 protein is one row after TCRdb ran MiXCR on the 5' RACE reads. The table shows about 600,000 distinct CDR3 sequences, with 20% to 25% occurring only once. The sample comprised PBMCs or a T cell subset sorted from them (not recorded which). These receptors came from an adult woman who had mild COVID-19 (a few samples of this study predate the infection). Cell type and time point are not known.

V and J are TRBV27 and TRBJ2-5, with D perhaps matching TRBD2 (5 bases). This CDR3 contains 17 residues. Germline lookup yields CDR1 MNHEY and CDR2 SMNVEV (reference sequence). V lost 4 bases and J 2 bases, leaving 20 bases between the germline ends. CDR3 in amino acids: CASSSLYMDGRQETQYF. Written as DNA, the CDR3 is TGTGCCAGCAGTTCCCTTTATATGGATGGGAGACAAGAGACCCAGTACTTC.

The rearrangement links TRBV7-2 to TRBJ2-3; TRBD1 matches at 8 bases. The CDR3 runs to 14 residues. V shed 1 base, J shed 5 bases, and the junction held 2 bases outside the gene matches. Germline CDR1 is SGHTA and CDR2 is FQGNSA. The CDR3 DNA reads TGTGCCAGCAGCTTAGGACAGGGGATAGATACGCAGTATTTT. Amino acid sequence: CASSLGQGIDTQYF.

CDR3 in DNA: TGTGCCAGCAGCAAGGACAGGGCTATGACTAATGAAAAACTGTTTTTT. Its translation is CASSKDRAMTNEKLFF. The V call is TRBV7-2, the J call TRBJ1-4; 8 bases map to TRBD1. CDR1 and CDR2 from the germline V gene are SGHTA and FQGNSA. This CDR3 is built from 16 residues. With 5 bases clipped from V and 2 bases from J, the junction kept 7 bases outside the gene matches.

The CDR3 DNA sequence: TGCAGTGCTAGTCCCGGGGCCGACACAGATACGCAGTATTTT. This encodes CSASPGADTDTQYF. The V and J genes are TRBV20-1 and TRBJ2-3; D is possibly TRBD1 or TRBD2 (5 bases each). The V end lost 3 bases, the J end lost 2 bases, and 12 bases lay between the germline ends. The V gene's germline CDR1 is DFQATT and CDR2 SNEGSKA (reference sequence). The CDR3 consists of 14 residues.

The genes are TRBV15 and TRBJ2-7; D is uncertain. Germline assignment: CDR1 LNHNV and CDR2 YYDKDF (reference sequence). The CDR3 sequence is 13 residues long. With 0 bases removed from V and 4 bases from J, the gap between germline ends came to 7 bases. The chain's CDR3 is CATSRDHGYEQYF. The CDR3, as DNA: TGTGCCACCAGCAGAGATCATGGTTACGAGCAGTACTTC.